Below are 24 T cell receptor beta chains sequenced from a single sample in a study of shared clonotypes between healthy human individuals. Repertoires were generated with immunoSEQ multiplex PCR, while TCRdb's copy carries only in-frame clones and drops some. This sample has roughly 2.5 million clones, with about 92% found just once. The source material was naive CD4+ T cells sorted from blood. As for subset: CD45RA+ positively selected. The receptors come from a man between 18 and 35 years old in good health.

The rearrangement uses TRBV19 and TRBJ2-7, with a tentative D call TRBD2 (5 bases). V was pared by 5 bases and J by 0 bases, with 14 bases between. Germline CDR1 reads LNHDA; CDR2 reads SQIVND (reference sequence). This CDR3 contains 15 residues. CDR3 amino acids: CASSADVGSSYEQYF. DNA of the CDR3: TGTGCCAGTAGTGCCGACGTGGGGAGCTCCTACGAGCAGTACTTC.

The chain joins TRBV6-6 to TRBJ1-1; D might be TRBD1 (6 bases). CDR1 is MNHNY, CDR2 SVGAGI, per germline (reference sequence). V was trimmed by 5 bases and J by 5 bases, leaving 12 bases between them. The CDR3 has 13 amino acids. CDR3 sequence reads: CASSPLQGTEAFF. The CDR3 nucleotides are TGTGCCAGCAGTCCTTTACAGGGAACTGAAGCTTTCTTT.

On this clone itself: This sample includes further DNA sequences coding for the same CDR3. CDR3 protein: CASSQQGQETQYF. The CDR3 DNA follows: TGCGCCAGCAGCCAACAGGGCCAAGAGACCCAGTACTTC. The chain carries TRBV4-3 and TRBJ2-5, with a weak D call TRBD1 (5 bases). The CDR3 extends over 13 amino acids. CDR1 is LGHNA and CDR2 is YSLEER in the germline V gene. Deletions cut 2 bases from V and 1 base from J, with 5 bases between.

The gene calls are TRBV9 and TRBJ2-7; no firm D call. CDR3 size: 12 residues. Trimming cost V 0 bases and J 2 bases, with 3 bases left between them. Germline V lookup: CDR1 SGDLS, CDR2 YYNGEE. In DNA, the CDR3 is TGTGCCAGCAGCGTAGAACCCTACGAGCAGTACTTC. Its translation: CASSVEPYEQYF.

The CDR3 DNA follows: TGTGCCACCGGGGGGACTCTTTACACCGGGGAGCTGTTTTTT. It codes for CATGGTLYTGELFF. The V call is TRBV10-3, the J call TRBJ2-2, with TRBD2 matching over 7 bases. This CDR3 is built from 14 residues. From germline, CDR1 is ENHRY and CDR2 SYGVKD. The V gene end was trimmed by 10 bases and the J gene end by 3 bases; junction bases not matched to a gene: 8.

As regards this clone: The sample holds other DNA sequences that translate to the same CDR3. V is TRBV25-1 and J is TRBJ2-1; D ambiguous. Trimming removed 2 bases from V and 1 base from J, with 9 bases in between. Germline assignment: CDR1 MGHDK and CDR2 SYGVNS. The CDR3 covers 15 residues. CDR3 sequence (DNA): TGTGCCAGCAGTGAAACCGGGTTTTCCTACAATGAGCAGTTCTTC. Translated: CASSETGFSYNEQFF.

The chain couples TRBV11-2 to TRBJ1-3; D gene uncertain. Germline V gene sequence: CDR1 SGHAT, CDR2 FQNNGV. This CDR3 comprises 16 residues. Trimming removed 1 base at V and 4 bases at J, with 14 bases between. CDR3: CASSLGSGSVGNTIYF. The CDR3 DNA reads TGTGCCAGCAGCTTAGGGAGCGGTTCCGTCGGAAACACCATATATTTT.

The chain is built from TRBV11-2 and TRBJ1-1; D uncertain. From germline, CDR1 is SGHAT and CDR2 FQNNGV. This CDR3 has 12 residues. The ends were cut back, 3 bases at V and 11 bases at J, with 13 bases in the middle. CDR3 DNA: TGTGCCAGCAGCTTCCCAGGAACGGGGGCTTTCTTT. Translated: CASSFPGTGAFF.

A few counts support this clone. The genes are TRBV30 and TRBJ1-6, with D unclear. V lost 5 bases, J lost 8 bases, and 13 bases lay in between. The germline gives CDR1 GTSNPN, CDR2 SVGIG (reference sequence). CDR3 length: 13 amino acids. DNA of the CDR3: TGTGCCTGGGGTGGGAGACAACATTCACCCCTCCACTTT. Protein product: CAWGGRQHSPLHF.

CDR3 amino acids: CASSKSVNRSSGNTIYF. CDR3 nucleotides: TGTGCCAGCAGCAAAAGTGTTAACAGGAGTTCTGGAAACACCATATATTTT. The chain combines TRBV21-1 with TRBJ1-3; TRBD1, the table's D call, was not compared with the DNA. TRBV21-1 is designated a pseudogene. The CDR3 is made up of 17 amino acids.

This clone was detected only once. The rearrangement uses TRBV29-1 and TRBJ1-1; a weak D match, TRBD1 (5 bases). Germline-derived CDR1 and CDR2 are SQVTM and ANQGSEA. Trimming pared 6 bases from V and 4 bases from J, leaving 27 bases between. This CDR3 is built from 17 residues. CDR3 residues: CSVVRPSGRALVTEAFF. The CDR3 region has the DNA TGCAGCGTAGTCCGTCCTTCGGGCAGGGCCTTAGTCACTGAAGCTTTCTTT.

A word on this clone: The same CDR3 arises from other DNA sequences in this sample as well. V gene TRBV2 combines with J gene TRBJ1-1, with 7 bases identical to TRBD1. CDR3 length: 11 residues. V was clipped by 6 bases and J by 5 bases; unmatched bases: 0. Germline CDR1 and CDR2: SNHLY and FYNNEI. As DNA, the CDR3 is TGTGCCAGCAGACAGGGGACTGAAGCTTTCTTT. As protein: CASRQGTEAFF.

V and J are TRBV7-8 and TRBJ2-5; 11 bases fit TRBD1. The CDR3 has 15 amino acids. Germline V gene data show CDR1 as SGHVS and CDR2 as FQNEAQ. V was pared by 5 bases and J by 5 bases, with 7 bases of the junction left unmatched. Written as DNA, the CDR3 is TGTGCCAGCAGCGCCGGGACAGGGGGAGGTGAGACCCAGTACTTC. As protein: CASSAGTGGGETQYF.

The chain joins TRBV18 to TRBJ2-5, with TRBD1 matching over 11 bases. Germline CDR1 is KGHSH and CDR2 is LQKENI. With 3 bases clipped from V and 4 bases from J, the junction kept 7 bases outside the gene matches. The CDR3 runs 16 residues. The CDR3 DNA sequence: TGTGCCAGCTCACCGCTTGGACAGGGGGCCCCAGAGACCCAGTACTTC. The encoded protein is CASSPLGQGAPETQYF.

This clone came up once. The chain employs TRBV9 and TRBJ2-3, with no clear D. The germline V gene has CDR1 SGDLS and CDR2 YYNGEE. CDR3 length: 14 amino acids. Deletions cut 0 bases from V and 1 base from J, with 6 bases between. CDR3 coding DNA: TGTGCCAGCAGCGTAGGGATGGGCACAGATACGCAGTATTTT. It specifies CASSVGMGTDTQYF.

With regard to this clone: The identical CDR3 is also encoded by other nucleotide sequences in the sample. The CDR3 is CASSYSAGNNSPLHF. CDR3 nucleotides: TGTGCCAGCAGTTACTCAGCAGGGAATAATTCACCCCTCCACTTT. The chain is built from TRBV6-6 and TRBJ1-6, with D possibly being TRBD1 (5 bases). This CDR3 spans 15 amino acids. The V end was cut by 0 bases, the J end by 5 bases, with 8 bases between. Germline V CDR1 and CDR2: MNHNY, SVGAGI (reference sequence).

J is TRBJ2-1 and V is TRBV12-5, with 8 nucleotides matching TRBD1. Germline CDR1 reads LGHNT; CDR2 reads FRNRAP. V was clipped by 6 bases and J by 6 bases; unmatched bases: 7. CDR3 length: 14 amino acids. The chain's CDR3 is CASGDPGQANEQFF. The CDR3 bases are TGTGCTAGTGGGGACCCGGGACAGGCCAATGAGCAGTTCTTC.

The V call is TRBV18, the J call TRBJ2-5; 12 nucleotides align to TRBD2. V gave up 3 bases and J gave up 2 bases; unmatched junction bases: 10. CDR1 and CDR2 from the germline V gene are KGHSH and LQKENI. The CDR3 has 18 amino acids. DNA for the CDR3: TGTGCCAGCTCACCGAGGACTAGCGGGACCACCCTTCAAGAGACCCAGTACTTC. Its translation is CASSPRTSGTTLQETQYF.

The genes are TRBV19 and TRBJ1-1; D perhaps matches TRBD1 (6 bases). Trimming shortened V by 5 bases and J by 1 base, and 11 bases separated the two germline ends. The CDR3 is 14 amino acids. CDR1 LNHDA and CDR2 SQIVND come from the germline V gene (reference sequence). CDR3 loop: CASSAGQPNTEAFF. DNA for the CDR3: TGTGCCAGTAGTGCCGGACAGCCGAACACTGAAGCTTTCTTT.

V is TRBV7-9 and J is TRBJ1-1; tentatively, D is TRBD1 (5 bases). With 0 bases removed from V and 1 base from J, the gap between germline ends came to 12 bases. From germline, CDR1 is SEHNR and CDR2 FQNEAQ (reference sequence). The CDR3 consists of 16 residues. The DNA of the CDR3 is TGTGCCAGCAGCTTAGCCCGGGGCAGCCAGAACACTGAAGCTTTCTTT. It specifies CASSLARGSQNTEAFF.

The J gene is TRBJ2-5, the V gene TRBV7-2, with D perhaps matching TRBD2 (6 bases). This CDR3 has 15 amino acids. The germline V gene encodes CDR1 SGHTA and CDR2 FQGNSA. Trimming left V 2 bases short and J 1 base short, with 11 bases between. In nucleotides, the CDR3 is TGTGCCAGCAGCTTAACGCGGGACTTCCAAGAGACCCAGTACTTC. Protein: CASSLTRDFQETQYF. The complete variable domain, with remaining parts taken from reference TRBV7-2 and TRBJ2-5, reads GAGVSQSPSNKVTEKGKDVELRCDPISGHTALYWYRQSLGQGLEFLIYFQGNSAPDKSGLPSDRFSAERTGGSVSTLTIQRTQQEDSAVYLCASSLTRDFQETQYFGPGTRLLVL.

This chain uses TRBV27 with TRBJ2-7, with D possibly TRBD2 on 5 matching bases. The germline CDR1 and CDR2 sequences are MNHEY and SMNVEV (reference sequence). The CDR3 totals 11 residues. Trimming took off 6 bases at V and 6 bases at J, with 9 bases between the two ends. CDR3 sequence: CASRLGSEQYF. Here the CDR3 DNA reads TGTGCCAGCAGGCTAGGGAGCGAGCAGTACTTC.

The genes are TRBV7-9 and TRBJ2-3; D uncertain. Deletions cut 4 bases from V and 10 bases from J, with 15 bases between. The germline V gene has CDR1 SEHNR and CDR2 FQNEAQ (reference sequence). The CDR3 sequence is 13 residues long. CDR3 in amino acids: CASSWAVVSAQYF. The CDR3 coding sequence is TGTGCCAGCAGCTGGGCGGTGGTTAGTGCGCAGTATTTT.

The V and J genes are TRBV6-6 and TRBJ2-1, with no clear D. The length of the CDR3 is 16 residues. Germline V CDR1 and CDR2: MNHNY, SVGAGI (reference sequence). V was pared by 0 bases and J by 5 bases, with 14 bases between. CDR3 coding DNA: TGTGCCAGCAGTTACTCGATTAGTTCTCCGAACAATGAGCAGTTCTTC. Translated: CASSYSISSPNNEQFF.